This entry is about one TCR beta chain. This record comes from a study of CD8 T cells in Susac syndrome. It was treatment-naive patients with stable or active relapsing-remitting disease who made up the multiple sclerosis controls. The V end lost 1 base, the J end lost 7 bases, and 17 bases lay between the germline ends. This CDR3 region has 15 residues. Germline V gene sequence: CDR1 DFQATT, CDR2 SNEGSKA (reference sequence). An amount of RNA that ranged from roughly 0.5 to 1 ug was reverse transcribed with random hexamers. With immunoSEQ multiplex PCR, TCR beta CDR3 was amplified across 54 Vbeta and 13 Jbeta. TCRdb called the immunoSEQ multiplex PCR reads again in MiXCR, with one record for every CDR3 protein. The table records around 200,000 distinct CDR3 sequences, approximately 95% of them present only once.

This TCR was sampled from a human donor with multiple sclerosis. The rearrangement uses TRBV20-1 and TRBJ2-4; D tentatively fits TRBD1 or TRBD2 (5 bases each). What was sequenced was CD4+ T cells from PBMCs. CDR3 sequence: CSARVARDPRNIQYF. CDR3 sequence (DNA): TGCAGTGCTAGAGTCGCAAGGGACCCAAGGAACATTCAGTACTTC.